The 6 T cell receptor beta chains reported below all come from one sample, sequenced in a study of response to subunit inactivated influenza vaccine. TCRdb reprocessed the RT-PCR reads via MiXCR and lists one record per CDR3 protein. Of about 500,000 distinct CDR3 sequences in the sample, approximately 7.3% were seen once. The specimen was PBMCs from blood, collected about 24 months after vaccination. Source of these receptors: a man aged 45 to 75 who received an inactivated influenza vaccine.

This clonotype was observed many times. Here the CDR3 reads CASSLRTSGRAYEQYF. The CDR3 nucleotides read TGTGCCAGCAGCTTGCGGACTAGCGGGAGAGCCTACGAGCAGTACTTC. J is TRBJ2-7 and V is TRBV7-2; 13 nucleotides line up with TRBD2. CDR1 is SGHTA, CDR2 FQGNSA, per germline. The V gene end was trimmed by 3 bases and the J gene end by 2 bases; junction bases not matched to a gene: 4. The CDR3 totals 16 residues.

Only a few counts were recorded for this clonotype. The genes are TRBV2 and TRBJ2-3, with D possibly being TRBD2 (6 bases). The CDR3 contains 15 residues. Germline CDR1 SNHLY, CDR2 FYNNEI. V dropped 4 bases and J dropped 0 bases, with 11 bases sitting between them. The DNA for the CDR3 is TGTGCCAGCAGTGGAAGGCGGGGAAGCACAGATACGCAGTATTTT. Translating gives CASSGRRGSTDTQYF.

This clonotype was observed a handful of times. The genes are TRBV10-3 and TRBJ2-3; 9 nucleotides align to TRBD2. Per the germline V gene, CDR1 is ENHRY and CDR2 is SYGVKD. This CDR3 spans 16 amino acids. V shed 8 bases and J 6 bases; nucleotides not matched to a gene: 15. The CDR3 DNA sequence: TGTGCCATCGGGGCGGTGGGTAGCGGGAGCTCGGATACGCAGTATTTT. Its protein product is CAIGAVGSGSSDTQYF.

This clonotype was recorded at least ten times. The chain joins TRBV20-1 to TRBJ2-1; D is perhaps TRBD1 (5 bases). V was clipped by 0 bases and J by 9 bases, with 18 bases between them. This CDR3 has 15 residues. Germline V CDR1 and CDR2: DFQATT, SNEGSKA (reference sequence). The CDR3 region has the DNA TGCAGTGCTAGAGAGGGGCAGGGTGATGAGTTTGAGCAGTTCTTC. It specifies CSAREGQGDEFEQFF.

This clonotype was recorded a few times. This chain connects TRBV10-3 to TRBJ2-5; the match to TRBD2 covers 8 bases. Per germline, CDR1 ENHRY and CDR2 SYGVKD. The CDR3 is 13 amino acids. Trimming took 10 bases from V and 3 from J; bases not matched to a gene: 7. CDR3 in DNA: TGTGCCACAACACTAGCGGTAGAAGAGACCCAGTACTTC. Protein product: CATTLAVEETQYF.

This clonotype was detected many times. This chain joins TRBV7-9 and TRBJ2-1; 12 positions match TRBD2. Germline assignment: CDR1 SEHNR and CDR2 FQNEAQ (reference sequence). The CDR3 is 14 amino acids. J was trimmed by 15 bases and V by 2 bases; bases with no gene match: 8. CDR3: CASSLRSSGGAPFF. The CDR3 DNA reads as TGTGCCAGCAGCTTACGGTCTAGCGGGGGGGCCCCGTTCTTC.